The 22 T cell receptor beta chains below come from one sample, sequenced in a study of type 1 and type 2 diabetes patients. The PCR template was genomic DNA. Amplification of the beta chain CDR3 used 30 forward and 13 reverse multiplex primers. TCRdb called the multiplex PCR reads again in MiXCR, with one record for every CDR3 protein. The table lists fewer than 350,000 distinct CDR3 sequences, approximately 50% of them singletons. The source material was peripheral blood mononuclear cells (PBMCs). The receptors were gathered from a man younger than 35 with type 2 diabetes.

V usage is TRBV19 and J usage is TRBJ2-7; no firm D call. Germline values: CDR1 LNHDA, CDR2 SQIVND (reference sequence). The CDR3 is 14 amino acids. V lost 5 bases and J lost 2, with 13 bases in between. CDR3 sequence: CASSPAWTAYEQYF. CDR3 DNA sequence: TGTGCCAGTAGTCCCGCGTGGACCGCCTACGAGCAGTACTTC.

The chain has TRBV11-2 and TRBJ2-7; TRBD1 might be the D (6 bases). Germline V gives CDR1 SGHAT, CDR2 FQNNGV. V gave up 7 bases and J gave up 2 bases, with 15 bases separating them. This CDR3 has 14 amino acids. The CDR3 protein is CASTWGPTTYEQYF. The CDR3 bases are TGTGCCAGCACCTGGGGGCCCACAACCTACGAGCAGTACTTC.

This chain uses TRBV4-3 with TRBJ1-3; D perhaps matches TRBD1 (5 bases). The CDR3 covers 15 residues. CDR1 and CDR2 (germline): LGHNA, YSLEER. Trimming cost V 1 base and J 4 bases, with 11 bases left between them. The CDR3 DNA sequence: TGCGCCAGCAGCCAAGCCGAAGGGGTAGGAAACACCATATATTTT. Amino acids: CASSQAEGVGNTIYF.

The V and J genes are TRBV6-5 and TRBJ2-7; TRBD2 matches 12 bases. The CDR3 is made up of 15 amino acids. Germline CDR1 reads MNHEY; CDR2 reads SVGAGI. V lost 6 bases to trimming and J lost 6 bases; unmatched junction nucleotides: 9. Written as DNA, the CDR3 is TGTGCCAGCAGGCTTCTAGCGGGAGGGCCGGGCGAGCAGTACTTC. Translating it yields CASRLLAGGPGEQYF.

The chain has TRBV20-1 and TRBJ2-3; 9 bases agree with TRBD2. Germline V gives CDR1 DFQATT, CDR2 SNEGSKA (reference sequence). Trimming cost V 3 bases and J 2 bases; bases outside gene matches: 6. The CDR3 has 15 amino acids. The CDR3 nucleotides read TGCAGTGCTAGTAGCGGGGGTCTATACACAGATACGCAGTATTTT. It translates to CSASSGGLYTDTQYF.

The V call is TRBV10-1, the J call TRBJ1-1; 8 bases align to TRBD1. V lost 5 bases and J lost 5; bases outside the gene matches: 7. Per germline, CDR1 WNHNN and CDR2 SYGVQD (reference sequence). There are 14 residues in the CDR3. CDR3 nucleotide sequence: TGCGCCAGCAGTAGACAGGGGTTTAGGACTGAAGCTTTCTTT. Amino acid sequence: CASSRQGFRTEAFF.

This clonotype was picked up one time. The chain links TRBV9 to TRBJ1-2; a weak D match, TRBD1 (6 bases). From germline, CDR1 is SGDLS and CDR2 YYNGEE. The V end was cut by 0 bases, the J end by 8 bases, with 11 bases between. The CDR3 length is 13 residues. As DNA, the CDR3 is TGTGCCAGCAGCGTAGATGGGGGCTGGGGCTACACCTTC. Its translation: CASSVDGGWGYTF.

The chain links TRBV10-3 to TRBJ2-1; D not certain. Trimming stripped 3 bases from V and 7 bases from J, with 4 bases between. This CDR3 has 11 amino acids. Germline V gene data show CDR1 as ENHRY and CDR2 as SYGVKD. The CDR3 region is CAISDKNEQFF. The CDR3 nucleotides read TGTGCCATCAGTGATAAGAATGAGCAGTTCTTC.

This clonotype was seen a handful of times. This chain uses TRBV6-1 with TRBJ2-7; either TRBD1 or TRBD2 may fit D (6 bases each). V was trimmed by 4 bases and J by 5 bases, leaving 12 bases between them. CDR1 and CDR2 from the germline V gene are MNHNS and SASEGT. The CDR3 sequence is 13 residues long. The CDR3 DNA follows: TGTGCCAGCAGTGCCCTAAGGGGGGACGAGCAGTACTTC. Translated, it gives CASSALRGDEQYF.

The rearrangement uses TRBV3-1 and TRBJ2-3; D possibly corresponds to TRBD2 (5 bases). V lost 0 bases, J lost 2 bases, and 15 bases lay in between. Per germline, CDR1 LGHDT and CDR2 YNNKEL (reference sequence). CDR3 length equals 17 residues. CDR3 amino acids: CASSQDSGLASTDTQYF. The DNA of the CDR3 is TGTGCCAGCAGCCAAGATTCTGGTCTAGCCTCCACAGATACGCAGTATTTT.

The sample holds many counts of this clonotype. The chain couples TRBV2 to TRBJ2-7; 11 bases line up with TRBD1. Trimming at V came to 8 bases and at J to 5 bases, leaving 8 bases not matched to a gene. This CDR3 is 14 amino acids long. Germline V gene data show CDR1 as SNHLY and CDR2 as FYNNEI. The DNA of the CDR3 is TGTGCCAGCGGCCGGGACAGGGGGTTCAACGAGCAGTACTTC. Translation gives CASGRDRGFNEQYF.

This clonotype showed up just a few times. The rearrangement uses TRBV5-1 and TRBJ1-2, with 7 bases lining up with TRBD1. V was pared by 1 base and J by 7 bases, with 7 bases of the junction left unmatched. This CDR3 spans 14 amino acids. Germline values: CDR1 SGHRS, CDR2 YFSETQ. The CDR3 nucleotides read TGCGCCAGCAGCTTGACGGGGACAGACATTGGCTACACCTTC. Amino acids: CASSLTGTDIGYTF.

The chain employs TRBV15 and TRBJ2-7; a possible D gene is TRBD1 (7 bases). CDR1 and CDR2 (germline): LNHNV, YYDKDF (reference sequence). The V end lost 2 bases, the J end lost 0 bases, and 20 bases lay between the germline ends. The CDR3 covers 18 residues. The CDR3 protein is CATSRLLIRQGLSYEQYF. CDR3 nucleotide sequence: TGTGCCACCAGCAGATTATTAATAAGACAGGGACTCTCCTACGAGCAGTACTTC.

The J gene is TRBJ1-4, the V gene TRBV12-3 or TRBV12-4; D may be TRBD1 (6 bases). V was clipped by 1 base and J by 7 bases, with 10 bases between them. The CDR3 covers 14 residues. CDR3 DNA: TGTGCCAGCAGTTTAGGGGGGCATGGTGAAAAACTGTTTTTT. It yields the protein CASSLGGHGEKLFF.

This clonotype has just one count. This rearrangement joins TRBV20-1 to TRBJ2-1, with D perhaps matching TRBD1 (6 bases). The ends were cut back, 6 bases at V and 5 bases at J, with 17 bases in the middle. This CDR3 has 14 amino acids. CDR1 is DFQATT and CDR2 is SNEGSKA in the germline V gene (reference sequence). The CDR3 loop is CSAPLWGRDNEQFF. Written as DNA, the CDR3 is TGCAGTGCGCCCCTTTGGGGGCGGGACAATGAGCAGTTCTTC.

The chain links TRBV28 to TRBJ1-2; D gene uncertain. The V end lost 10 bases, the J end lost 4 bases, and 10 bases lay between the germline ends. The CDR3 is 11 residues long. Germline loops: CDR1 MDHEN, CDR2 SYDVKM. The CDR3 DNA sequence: TGTGCCACCAGGACCGGCTATGGCTACACCTTC. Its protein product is CATRTGYGYTF.

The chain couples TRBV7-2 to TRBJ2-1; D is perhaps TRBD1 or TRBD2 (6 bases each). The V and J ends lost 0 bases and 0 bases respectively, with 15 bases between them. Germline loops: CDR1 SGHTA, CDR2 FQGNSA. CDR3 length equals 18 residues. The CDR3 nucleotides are TGTGCCAGCAGCTTAGCGCTCGGGGGCGAAAGCTCCTACAATGAGCAGTTCTTC. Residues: CASSLALGGESSYNEQFF.

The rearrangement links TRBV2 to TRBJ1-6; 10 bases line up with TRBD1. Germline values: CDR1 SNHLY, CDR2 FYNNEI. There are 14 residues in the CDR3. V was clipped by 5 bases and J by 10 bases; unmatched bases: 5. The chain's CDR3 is CASSRGQGLSPLHF. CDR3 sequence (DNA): TGTGCCAGCAGTCGGGGACAGGGGTTGTCACCCCTCCACTTT.

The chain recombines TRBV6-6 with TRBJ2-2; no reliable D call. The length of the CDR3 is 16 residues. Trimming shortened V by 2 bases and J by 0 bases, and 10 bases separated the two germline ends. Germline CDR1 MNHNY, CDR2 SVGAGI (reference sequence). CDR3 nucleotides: TGTGCCAGCAGTTACGAGACTCCTCCGAACACCGGGGAGCTGTTTTTT. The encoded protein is CASSYETPPNTGELFF.

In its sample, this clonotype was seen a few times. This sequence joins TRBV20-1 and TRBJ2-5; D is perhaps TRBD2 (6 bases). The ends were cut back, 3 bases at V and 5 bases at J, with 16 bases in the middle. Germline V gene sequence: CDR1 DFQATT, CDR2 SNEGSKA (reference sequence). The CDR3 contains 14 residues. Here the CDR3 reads CSASKRTGDETQYF. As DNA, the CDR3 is TGCAGTGCTAGCAAGCGGACGGGGGATGAGACCCAGTACTTC.

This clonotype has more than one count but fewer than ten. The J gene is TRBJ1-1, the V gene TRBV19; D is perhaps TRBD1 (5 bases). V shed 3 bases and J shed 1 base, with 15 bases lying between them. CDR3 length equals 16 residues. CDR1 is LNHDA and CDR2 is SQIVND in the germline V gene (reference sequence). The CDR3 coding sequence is TGTGCCAGTAGTATCGGGGCAGGGCGCACGAACACTGAAGCTTTCTTT. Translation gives CASSIGAGRTNTEAFF.

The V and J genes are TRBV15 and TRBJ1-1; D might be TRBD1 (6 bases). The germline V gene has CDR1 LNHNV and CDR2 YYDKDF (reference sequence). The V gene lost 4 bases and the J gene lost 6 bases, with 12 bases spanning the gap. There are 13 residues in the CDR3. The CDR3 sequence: CATSTQGLAEAFF. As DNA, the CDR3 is TGTGCCACCAGCACACAGGGCCTGGCTGAAGCTTTCTTT.